This TCR beta chain originates from a study of regulatory T cells in long-lasting Graves disease. Time point in this sample: newly diagnosed GD, antithyroid drugs for less than 3 months. PBMCs were the source of the RNA used for TCR sequencing. The peripheral blood volume drawn was 7.5 to 9.5 milliliters, and it was collected into EDTA tubes. The table lists this clonotype with many counts. Through Arm-PCR of CDR3 regions and iRepertoire HTBI primers, TCR beta libraries were built. MiXCR, run by TCRdb on the multiplex PCR reads, gives a single entry per CDR3 protein. The sample comprises 450,000 to 500,000 distinct CDR3 sequences, roughly 16% of which are singletons, and 12% rests with the top ten. After removal of 5 bases from V and 4 bases from J, the junction contained 6 bases not matched to a gene. The CDR3 runs to 14 residues. Germline loops: CDR1 KGHSH, CDR2 LQKENI. These data were also reused for a study on T cells in Graves' hyperthyroidism and ophthalmopathy. That work states: During a first-round RT-PCR of the TCR CDR3, the HTBI primer set was used. The authors' 13 V-J model separated ophthalmopathy from stable hyperthyroidism. Ophthalmopathy got predicted by the model a median roughly 6.4 months before its onset.

The material was peripheral blood mononuclear cells (PBMCs), obtained at new diagnosis, from a patient treated with antithyroid drugs. The chain has TRBV18 and TRBJ1-1; 8 bases map to TRBD1. The receptor's source is a man between 40 and 49 years old with Graves disease. DNA of the CDR3: TGTGCCAGCTCATCTCGGACAGGGACCACTGAAGCTTTCTTT. Its translation: CASSSRTGTTEAFF.